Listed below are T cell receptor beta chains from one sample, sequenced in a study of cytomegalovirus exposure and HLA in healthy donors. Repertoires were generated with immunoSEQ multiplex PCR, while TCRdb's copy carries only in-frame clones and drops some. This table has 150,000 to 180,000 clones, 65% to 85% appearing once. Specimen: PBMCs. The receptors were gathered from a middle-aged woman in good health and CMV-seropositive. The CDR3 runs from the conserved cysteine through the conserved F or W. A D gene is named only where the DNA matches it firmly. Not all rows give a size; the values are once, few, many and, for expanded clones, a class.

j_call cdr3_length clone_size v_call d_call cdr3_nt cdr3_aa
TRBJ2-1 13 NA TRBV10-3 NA TGTGCCATCAGTGAAACAGGAGACAATGAGCAGTTCTTC CAISETGDNEQFF
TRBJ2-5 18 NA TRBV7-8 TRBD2 TGTGCCAGCAGCTTAGCTCTAGCGGGCGGAGGGGGGCAAGAGACCCAGTACTTC CASSLALAGGGGQETQYF
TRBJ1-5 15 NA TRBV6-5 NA TGTGCCAGCAGTTACTCCTGGGGCGAGGATCAGCCCCAGCATTTT CASSYSWGEDQPQHF
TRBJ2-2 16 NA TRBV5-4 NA TGTGCCAGCAGCCCCCAACTAAGCGGGCAGACCGGGGAGCTGTTTTTT CASSPQLSGQTGELFF
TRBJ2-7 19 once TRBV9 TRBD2 TGTGCCAGCAGCGAGGGGGGACTAGCGGGAGGGTTTATGTCCTACGAGCAGTACTTC CASSEGGLAGGFMSYEQYF
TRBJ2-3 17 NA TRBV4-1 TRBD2 TGCGCCAGCAGCCAAGTGGGTAGCGGGGGGGCCACAGATACGCAGTATTTT CASSQVGSGGATDTQYF
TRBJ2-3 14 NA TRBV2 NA TGTGCCAGATCCATAGCGGTTTCCTCGGATACGCAGTATTTT CARSIAVSSDTQYF
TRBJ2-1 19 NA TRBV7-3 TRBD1 TGTGCCAGCAGCTTGGGACAGGGGCCAGGGACTACGAGGAGCAATGAGCAGTTCTTC CASSLGQGPGTTRSNEQFF
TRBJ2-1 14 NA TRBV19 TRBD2 TGTGCCACCAGACTAGCGGGAGGGAGCAATGAGCAGTTCTTC CATRLAGGSNEQFF
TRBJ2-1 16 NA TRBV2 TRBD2 TGTGCCAGCAGACATCGCGGTAGCGGGGGACACAATGAGCAGTTCTTC CASRHRGSGGHNEQFF
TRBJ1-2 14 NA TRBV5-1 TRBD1 TGCGCCAGCAGGCCAGGACAGGGGGAGGTCGGCTACACCTTC CASRPGQGEVGYTF
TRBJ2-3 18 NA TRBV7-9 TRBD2 TGTGCCAGCAGCTCGGGACTAGCGGGGGGAACTAGCACAGATACGCAGTATTTT CASSSGLAGGTSTDTQYF
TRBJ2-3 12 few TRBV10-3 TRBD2 TGTGCCATCAGTAGCGGGAGTGATACGCAGTATTTT CAISSGSDTQYF
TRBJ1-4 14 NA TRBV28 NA TGTGCCAGCAGAGATACCGGGACAAACGAAAAACTGTTTTTT CASRDTGTNEKLFF
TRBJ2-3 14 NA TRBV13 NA TGTGCCAGCAGTTCCGTCCGGGGCACAGATACGCAGTATTTT CASSSVRGTDTQYF
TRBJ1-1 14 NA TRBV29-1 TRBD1 TGCAGCGTAGTCCGGGACAGCCTGAACACTGAAGCTTTCTTT CSVVRDSLNTEAFF
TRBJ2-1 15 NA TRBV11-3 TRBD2 TGTGCCAGCAGCTTAGGGCTAGCGGGAAACAATGAGCAGTTCTTC CASSLGLAGNNEQFF
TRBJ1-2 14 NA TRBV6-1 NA TGTGCCAGCAGTGTTCGCACGGGTGGCTATGGCTACACCTTC CASSVRTGGYGYTF
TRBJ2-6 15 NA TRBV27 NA TGTGCCAGCACTAGGCAGGGCTCTGGGGCCAACGTCCTGACTTTC CASTRQGSGANVLTF
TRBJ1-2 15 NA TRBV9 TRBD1 TGTGCCAGCAGCGCGCAGGGGACAGGGTCGGATGGCTACACCTTC CASSAQGTGSDGYTF
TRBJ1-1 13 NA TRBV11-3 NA TGTGCCAGCAGCTTAGATCAGGCGGGTGAAGCTTTCTTT CASSLDQAGEAFF
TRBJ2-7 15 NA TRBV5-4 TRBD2 TGTGCCAGCAGCTTGCCAAGCGGGAGGGCCCACGAGCAGTACTTC CASSLPSGRAHEQYF
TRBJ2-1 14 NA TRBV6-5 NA TGTGCCACCTCGGGAACGGAGAGTAGAGATGAGCAGTTCTTC CATSGTESRDEQFF
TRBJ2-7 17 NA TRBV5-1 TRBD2 TGCGCCAGCAGGCCGGCCAGGGTAGGGCGGGAGTACTACGAGCAGTACTTC CASRPARVGREYYEQYF
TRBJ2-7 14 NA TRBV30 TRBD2 TGTGCCTGGAGTGTGACGGGAGGCCCAGGCGAGCAGTACTTC CAWSVTGGPGEQYF
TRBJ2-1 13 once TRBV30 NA TGTGCCTGGAGTGTTCGGGTTGGTAATGAGCAGTTCTTC CAWSVRVGNEQFF
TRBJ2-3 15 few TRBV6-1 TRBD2 TGTGCCAGCAGTATCTACCGGGACTACACAGATACGCAGTATTTT CASSIYRDYTDTQYF
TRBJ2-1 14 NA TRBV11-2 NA TGTGCCAGCAGCATAAGAGGGCCATACAATGAGCAGTTCTTC CASSIRGPYNEQFF
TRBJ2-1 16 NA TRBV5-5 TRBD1 TGTGCCAGCAGCCTAAGACAGGGGGCGCTGGGCAATGAGCAGTTCTTC CASSLRQGALGNEQFF
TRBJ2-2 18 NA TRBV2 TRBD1 TGTGCCAGCAGTGAAAATTTGGGGGGACAGGGGCTCCCCTGGGAGCTGTTTTTT CASSENLGGQGLPWELFF
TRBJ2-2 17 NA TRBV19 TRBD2 TGTGCCAGTAGTATTGGACTAGCGGGAGTTCGGACCGGGGAGCTGTTTTTT CASSIGLAGVRTGELFF
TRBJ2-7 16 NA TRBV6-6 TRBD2 TGTGCCAGCAGTAAAACACACGCCCTAGCGGGAGCCGAGCAGTACTTC CASSKTHALAGAEQYF
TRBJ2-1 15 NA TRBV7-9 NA TGTGCCAGCAGCTTAGTCACCCTACTAGGCAATGAGCAGTTCTTC CASSLVTLLGNEQFF
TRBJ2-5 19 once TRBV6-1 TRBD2 TGTGCCAGCAGTGAAGCCTTGGGACTAGCGGGAGGTTTCGGAGAGACCCAGTACTTC CASSEALGLAGGFGETQYF
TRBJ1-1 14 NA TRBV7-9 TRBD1 TGTGCCAGCAGCTTGGGACAGGGGAACACTGAAGCTTTCTTT CASSLGQGNTEAFF
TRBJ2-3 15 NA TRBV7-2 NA TGTGCCAGCAGCTTAACCTTGTCGACAGTCCGTACGCAGTATTTT CASSLTLSTVRTQYF
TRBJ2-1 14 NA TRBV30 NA TGTGCCTGGGGAAAGCAGGCAGTTTACAATGAGCAGTTCTTC CAWGKQAVYNEQFF
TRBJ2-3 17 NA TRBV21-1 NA TGTGCCAGCAGCAAAGTGGGAATAGCGGGAGCCACAGATACGCAGTATTTT CASSKVGIAGATDTQYF
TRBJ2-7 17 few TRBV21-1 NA TGTGCCAGCAGCAAATATGGTACAGGGGGTGGCCTCTACGAGCAGTACTTC CASSKYGTGGGLYEQYF
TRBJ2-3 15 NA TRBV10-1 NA TGCGCCAGCAGTGAACCTGGACGGGGAGTAGATACGCAGTATTTT CASSEPGRGVDTQYF
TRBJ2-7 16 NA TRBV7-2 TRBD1 TGTGCCAGCAGCTCCCCGCCCACAGGGGGCCCCTACGAGCAGTACTTC CASSSPPTGGPYEQYF
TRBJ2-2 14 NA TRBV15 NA TGTGCCACCAGCAGTGCGGGGCTTGCCGGGGAGCTGTTTTTT CATSSAGLAGELFF